This TCR beta chain was retrieved from a study of blood T cell repertoires in COVID-19. Study background: Both acute and convalescent COVID-19 samples were obtained from the United States, Italy and Spain. The analysed material was cDNA or gDNA that came from T cells, B-cell-depleted T cells, or PBMCs.

Authors' analysis steps: Estimation of nucleated cell counts was performed using reference gene primer amplification. The method was immunoSEQ multiplex PCR; TCRdb's version includes in-frame clones alone and lacks a portion of them. From that table come the V and J calls and clone size; the DNA was used to work out D and trimming. The repertoire holds about 180,000 clones, 80% to 90% seen once, with roughly 11% in the top ten. The CDR3 is 17 amino acids. Germline V lookup: CDR1 SGHDT, CDR2 YYEEEE. J gave up 0 bases and V 0 bases, and 6 bases lay outside the gene matches. The sample taken for sequencing was peripheral blood. This receptor was obtained from a human donor with active or convalescent COVID-19. The donor label of this sample is uncertain. The chain couples TRBV5-6 to TRBJ2-5; 9 bases align to TRBD1. The CDR3 sequence is CASSLVGQGFDQETQYF. The CDR3 DNA sequence: TGTGCCAGCAGCTTGGTAGGACAGGGGTTCGACCAAGAGACCCAGTACTTC.